These 30 T cell receptor beta chains share one sample of origin, sequenced in a study of T cell responses to AZD1222 COVID-19 vaccine. Here immunoSEQ multiplex PCR was the method, and the copy in TCRdb shows in-frame clones only, minus some. The sample holds roughly 160,000 clones, roughly 94% seen once. Here the sequenced sample was peripheral blood, taken on day 0 of MenACWY control vaccination. The receptor source for this set is an adult in good health.

The J gene is TRBJ1-1, the V gene TRBV9, with 8 positions matching TRBD1. The CDR3 covers 14 residues. V shed 2 bases and J 5 bases; nucleotides not matched to a gene: 5. In germline, CDR1 is SGDLS, CDR2 YYNGEE. CDR3 region: CASSVRTGSTEAFF. The DNA of the CDR3 is TGTGCCAGCAGCGTCAGGACAGGGTCGACTGAAGCTTTCTTT.

This chain's CDR3 is CASSVGAAFYGYTF. CDR3 coding DNA: TGTGCCAGTAGTGTCGGCGCGGCCTTTTATGGCTACACCTTC. This chain uses TRBV19 with TRBJ1-2, with no clear D. CDR3 size: 14 residues. CDR1 is LNHDA, CDR2 SQIVND, per germline (reference sequence). The ends were cut back, 5 bases at V and 5 bases at J, with 15 bases in the middle.

The chain uses TRBV3-1 (or the pseudogene TRBV3-2) and TRBJ1-1; the D gene is possibly TRBD1 (5 bases). V was clipped by 4 bases and J by 2 bases, with 11 bases between them. Germline CDR1 LGHDT, CDR2 YNNKEL (reference sequence). The CDR3 is made up of 14 amino acids. The CDR3 bases are TGTGCCAGCAGCCCTTTTCAGGGAAACACTGAAGCTTTCTTT. It specifies CASSPFQGNTEAFF.

The genes are TRBV5-1 and TRBJ2-7; a possible D gene is TRBD1 (6 bases). Germline assignment: CDR1 SGHRS and CDR2 YFSETQ. V dropped 5 bases and J dropped 0 bases, with 18 bases sitting between them. The CDR3 has 16 residues. CDR3 DNA sequence: TGCGCCAGCAGGGACCCCACAGGGCGACTCTCCTACGAGCAGTACTTC. The encoded protein is CASRDPTGRLSYEQYF.

The chain links TRBV7-2 to TRBJ2-7, with a possible D match to TRBD1 (6 bases). The V gene's germline CDR1 is SGHTA and CDR2 FQGNSA. Deletions cut 4 bases from V and 3 bases from J, with 10 bases between. This CDR3 region has 13 residues. CDR3 nucleotides: TGTGCCAGCAGCTCGCCGGGACACTACGAGCAGTACTTC. This sequence encodes CASSSPGHYEQYF.

The CDR3 spells CASSVTPGQESSGANVLTF. The CDR3 region has the DNA TGTGCCAGCAGCGTAACCCCGGGACAAGAGAGCTCTGGGGCCAACGTCCTGACTTTC. The rearrangement joins TRBV9 to TRBJ2-6, with D possibly matching TRBD1 (6 bases). CDR3 length: 19 residues. Between the trimmed V and J ends, which lost 1 base and 0 bases, there was a span of 17 bases. Germline assignment: CDR1 SGDLS and CDR2 YYNGEE.

The chain uses TRBV9 and TRBJ1-2; 9 bases are a match to TRBD1. With 3 bases clipped from V and 2 bases from J, the junction kept 5 bases outside the gene matches. CDR3 length: 15 residues. CDR1 and CDR2 (germline): SGDLS, YYNGEE. CDR3 DNA: TGTGCCAGCAGCGGACAGGGGGGAGCAAACTATGGCTACACCTTC. Protein: CASSGQGGANYGYTF.

This chain uses TRBV7-9 with TRBJ1-4, with D possibly TRBD1 on 5 matching bases. This CDR3 has 15 amino acids. The V gene lost 2 bases and the J gene lost 6 bases, with 13 bases spanning the gap. Germline values: CDR1 SEHNR, CDR2 FQNEAQ (reference sequence). This CDR3 reads CASSLQAGSHEKLFF. Written as DNA, the CDR3 is TGTGCCAGCAGCTTACAAGCAGGGTCTCATGAAAAACTGTTTTTT.

The chain employs TRBV3-1 (or the pseudogene TRBV3-2) and TRBJ1-2; D may be TRBD1 (5 bases). Germline lookup yields CDR1 LGHDT and CDR2 YNNKEL (reference sequence). V lost 2 bases and J 6 bases, leaving 16 bases between the germline ends. The CDR3 sequence is 15 residues long. The CDR3 spells CASSQWSGKEHGYTF. As DNA, the CDR3 is TGTGCCAGCAGCCAATGGTCAGGGAAGGAACATGGCTACACCTTC.

The gene calls are TRBV27 and TRBJ1-5, with a tentative D call TRBD1 (6 bases). Per the germline V gene, CDR1 is MNHEY and CDR2 is SMNVEV (reference sequence). This CDR3 contains 14 residues. Trimming took 2 bases from V and 4 from J, leaving 9 bases between them. CDR3 in DNA: TGTGCCAGCAGTTTAATGGGGGCAAATCAGCCCCAGCATTTT. This translates into CASSLMGANQPQHF.

The rearrangement joins TRBV13 to TRBJ2-5, with D possibly matching TRBD1 (5 bases). The V and J ends lost 5 bases and 4 bases respectively, with 11 bases between them. The CDR3 has 13 residues. Germline loops: CDR1 PRHDT, CDR2 FYEKMQ (reference sequence). This CDR3 reads CASSTRQGETQYF. CDR3 DNA: TGTGCCAGCAGCACACGGCAGGGAGAGACCCAGTACTTC.

The V call is TRBV7-6, the J call TRBJ2-1, with 7 bases identical to TRBD1. Germline loops: CDR1 SGHVS, CDR2 FNYEAQ. The CDR3 covers 15 residues. The junction had 4 bases not matched to a gene; V was cut back by 2 bases and J by 3 bases. The CDR3 reads CASSLKGASYNEQFF. The CDR3 DNA follows: TGTGCCAGCAGCTTAAAGGGGGCAAGCTACAATGAGCAGTTCTTC.

V usage is TRBV5-5 and J usage is TRBJ1-1; D is undetermined. There are 16 residues in the CDR3. The V and J ends lost 0 bases and 1 base respectively, with 13 bases between them. Per the germline V gene, CDR1 is SGHKS and CDR2 is YYEKEE (reference sequence). The CDR3, as DNA: TGTGCCAGCAGCTTGGAAGGTGGATGGGGGAACACTGAAGCTTTCTTT. It encodes CASSLEGGWGNTEAFF.

The table lists this clone with a few counts. The chain links TRBV2 to TRBJ2-2; TRBD2 is a possible D gene (5 bases). Trimming removed 10 bases at V and 7 bases at J, with 22 bases between. From germline, CDR1 is SNHLY and CDR2 FYNNEI. The CDR3 runs to 15 residues. CDR3: CATLNARAIFGELFF. The CDR3, as DNA: TGTGCCACCCTAAATGCGAGGGCCATATTCGGGGAGCTGTTTTTT. The entire variable domain, with the rest obtained from reference TRBV2 and TRBJ2-2, is as follows: EPEVTQTPSHQVTQMGQEVILRCVPISNHLYFYWYRQILGQKVEFLVSFYNNEISEKSEIFDDQFSVERPDGSNFTLKIRSTKLEDSAMYFCATLNARAIFGELFFGEGSRLTVL.

This clone was detected only once. The chain couples TRBV7-9 to TRBJ1-2; D is possibly TRBD1 (5 bases). CDR1 and CDR2 (germline): SEHNR, FQNEAQ (reference sequence). Trimming left V 8 bases short and J 5 bases short, with 18 bases between. The CDR3 is 14 residues long. The CDR3 loop is CASRSDDRQYGYTF. CDR3 in DNA: TGTGCCAGCCGCTCCGACGACAGACAGTATGGCTACACCTTC.

The chain couples TRBV5-1 to TRBJ2-1; TRBD2 matches at 11 bases. The V and J ends lost 4 bases and 0 bases, in that order; junction bases with no gene match: 12. Germline loops: CDR1 SGHRS, CDR2 YFSETQ. CDR3 length: 19 amino acids. The CDR3 region has the DNA TGCGCCAGCAGCCCTTCGACTAGCGGGATCCCGAGCTCCTACAATGAGCAGTTCTTC. Translation gives CASSPSTSGIPSSYNEQFF.

The chain carries TRBV9 and TRBJ1-1, with D uncertain. The CDR3 runs to 14 residues. The V gene lost 1 base and the J gene lost 7 bases, with 14 bases spanning the gap. Germline V gives CDR1 SGDLS, CDR2 YYNGEE. This CDR3 is CASSVNGGRDEAFF. In DNA, the CDR3 is TGTGCCAGCAGCGTAAACGGAGGGCGAGATGAAGCTTTCTTT.

The chain combines TRBV4-1 with TRBJ2-1; TRBD2 aligns across 11 bases. V was pared by 4 bases and J by 8 bases, with 4 bases of the junction left unmatched. This CDR3 spans 14 amino acids. The germline CDR1 and CDR2 sequences are MGHRA and YSYEKL. The CDR3 DNA sequence: TGCGCCAGCAGCCCAACTAGCGGGAGAGATGAGCAGTTCTTC. Its translation: CASSPTSGRDEQFF.

CDR3 residues: CAISDLVGSGNTIYF. CDR3 DNA: TGTGCCATCAGTGATTTGGTAGGATCTGGAAACACCATATATTTT. This chain links TRBV10-3 with TRBJ1-3; D is ambiguous. CDR1 and CDR2 (germline): ENHRY, SYGVKD. The CDR3 sequence is 15 residues long. V lost 3 bases and J lost 1, with 10 bases in between.

V is TRBV19 and J is TRBJ2-2; D gene ambiguous. The CDR3 is 12 residues long. The germline CDR1 and CDR2 sequences are LNHDA and SQIVND (reference sequence). V lost 7 bases, J lost 7 bases, and 10 bases lay in between. The CDR3 DNA reads as TGTGCCAGTATCGCAACTTACGGGGAGCTGTTTTTT. Translating it yields CASIATYGELFF.

This rearrangement joins TRBV7-9 to TRBJ1-6; unclear D gene. The CDR3 consists of 14 residues. V shed 5 bases and J shed 8 bases, with 13 bases lying between them. Per the germline V gene, CDR1 is SEHNR and CDR2 is FQNEAQ (reference sequence). CDR3 in amino acids: CASSGGKWDSPLHF. The CDR3 nucleotides read TGTGCCAGCAGCGGTGGGAAGTGGGATTCACCCCTCCACTTT.

In this sample, this clone turned up a few times. V is TRBV21-1 and J is TRBJ1-2; whether TRBD1, the table's D call, matches the DNA was not checked. TRBV21-1 is reported as a pseudogene. The CDR3 is 16 residues long. The DNA of the CDR3 is TGTGCCAGCAGCAAAAGGGGACACCCTCAGGACTATGGCTACACCTTC. Protein: CASSKRGHPQDYGYTF.

This clone was recorded only once. V and J are TRBV5-1 and TRBJ2-3, with 7 bases matching TRBD2. There are 17 residues in the CDR3. The V gene end was trimmed by 1 base and the J gene end by 1 base; junction bases not matched to a gene: 9. Germline V gene data show CDR1 as SGHRS and CDR2 as YFSETQ. CDR3 protein: CASSLTGGRVGTDTQYF. The CDR3 bases are TGCGCCAGCAGCTTGACCGGGGGGAGGGTCGGCACAGATACGCAGTATTTT.

This clone occurred once. J is TRBJ2-3 and V is TRBV11-3; TRBD2 agrees at 9 bases. The germline V gene encodes CDR1 SGHNT and CDR2 YENEEA. This CDR3 is built from 14 residues. V shed 1 base and J 5 bases; nucleotides not matched to a gene: 1. The CDR3 sequence is CASSLVSGRDTQYF. The CDR3 DNA sequence: TGTGCCAGCAGCTTAGTTAGCGGGAGAGATACGCAGTATTTT.

V usage is TRBV28 and J usage is TRBJ1-2; D unclear. Trimming took 6 bases from V and 8 from J, leaving 16 bases between them. From germline, CDR1 is MDHEN and CDR2 SYDVKM. This CDR3 has 13 residues. CDR3 sequence reads: CASSKNPRKGYTF. CDR3 DNA sequence: TGTGCCAGCAGCAAAAACCCTCGAAAAGGCTACACCTTC.

Here the CDR3 reads CASSFEVNTEAFF. In nucleotides, the CDR3 is TGCGCCAGCAGCTTCGAGGTGAACACTGAAGCTTTCTTT. The chain uses TRBV5-1 and TRBJ1-1, with D unresolved. This CDR3 comprises 13 residues. V lost 2 bases to trimming and J lost 0 bases, with 5 bases between them. The germline V gene has CDR1 SGHRS and CDR2 YFSETQ. Based on the CDR3 plus reference TRBV5-1 and TRBJ1-1, the full variable domain is KAGVTQTPRYLIKTRGQQVTLSCSPISGHRSVSWYQQTPGQGLQFLFEYFSETQRNKGNFPGRFSGRQFSNSRSEMNVSTLELGDSALYLCASSFEVNTEAFFGQGTRLTVV.

CDR3 sequence reads: CASREGLAGEDTQYF. The CDR3 DNA reads as TGTGCCAGCAGGGAGGGACTAGCGGGAGAAGATACGCAGTATTTT. V gene TRBV7-2 combines with J gene TRBJ2-3; TRBD2 matches at 14 bases. The CDR3 contains 15 residues. V trimming: 6 bases; J trimming: 5 bases; junction bases outside the gene matches: 4. Per the germline V gene, CDR1 is SGHTA and CDR2 is FQGNSA.

The J gene is TRBJ1-1, the V gene TRBV5-1; D perhaps matches TRBD1 (5 bases). This CDR3 comprises 16 residues. Germline CDR1 is SGHRS and CDR2 is YFSETQ. Trimming took 0 bases from V and 2 from J, leaving 14 bases between them. This CDR3 is CASSLEGAGLNTEAFF. The CDR3 nucleotides are TGCGCCAGCAGCTTGGAGGGTGCGGGACTTAACACTGAAGCTTTCTTT. Combining the CDR3 with reference TRBV5-1 and TRBJ1-1 gives the whole variable domain KAGVTQTPRYLIKTRGQQVTLSCSPISGHRSVSWYQQTPGQGLQFLFEYFSETQRNKGNFPGRFSGRQFSNSRSEMNVSTLELGDSALYLCASSLEGAGLNTEAFFGQGTRLTVV.

The chain has TRBV5-4 and TRBJ2-7; 7 bases are shared with TRBD2. Germline CDR1 reads SGHNT; CDR2 reads YYREEE (reference sequence). The CDR3 is 16 amino acids. Unmatched junction bases numbered 13, after V lost 3 bases and J lost 4 bases. CDR3 nucleotide sequence: TGTGCCAGCAGCTCCCGGGAGAGCGGGATAACTTACGAGCAGTACTTC. Translating it yields CASSSRESGITYEQYF. Complete variable domain (other parts from reference TRBV5-4 and TRBJ2-7): ETGVTQSPTHLIKTRGQQVTLRCSSQSGHNTVSWYQQALGQGPQFIFQYYREEENGRGNFPPRFSGLQFPNYSSELNVNALELDDSALYLCASSSRESGITYEQYFGPGTRLTVT.

Written as DNA, the CDR3 is TGTGCCAGCAGTTTATCGGGGGACTATGGCTACACCTTC. It yields the protein CASSLSGDYGYTF. The J gene is TRBJ1-2, the V gene TRBV27, with D perhaps matching TRBD1 (5 bases). V dropped 0 bases and J dropped 3 bases, with 5 bases sitting between them. Germline V CDR1 and CDR2: MNHEY, SMNVEV (reference sequence). The CDR3 is made up of 13 amino acids.